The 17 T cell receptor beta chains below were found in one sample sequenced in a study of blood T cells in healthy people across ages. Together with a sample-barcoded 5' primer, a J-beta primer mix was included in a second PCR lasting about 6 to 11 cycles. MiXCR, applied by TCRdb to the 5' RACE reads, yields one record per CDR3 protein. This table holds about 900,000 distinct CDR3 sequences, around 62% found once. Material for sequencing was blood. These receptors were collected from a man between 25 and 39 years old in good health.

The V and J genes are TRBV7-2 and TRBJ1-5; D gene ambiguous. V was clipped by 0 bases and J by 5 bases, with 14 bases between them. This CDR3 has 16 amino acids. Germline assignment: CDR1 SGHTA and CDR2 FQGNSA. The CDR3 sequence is CASSLAGPGTHQPQHF. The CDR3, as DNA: TGTGCCAGCAGCTTAGCAGGGCCAGGTACACATCAGCCCCAGCATTTT.

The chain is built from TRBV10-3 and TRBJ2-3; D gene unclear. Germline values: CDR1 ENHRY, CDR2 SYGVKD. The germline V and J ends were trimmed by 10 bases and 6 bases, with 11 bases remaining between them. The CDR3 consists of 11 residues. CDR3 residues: CATGATDTQYF. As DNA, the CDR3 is TGTGCCACCGGAGCCACGGATACGCAGTATTTT.

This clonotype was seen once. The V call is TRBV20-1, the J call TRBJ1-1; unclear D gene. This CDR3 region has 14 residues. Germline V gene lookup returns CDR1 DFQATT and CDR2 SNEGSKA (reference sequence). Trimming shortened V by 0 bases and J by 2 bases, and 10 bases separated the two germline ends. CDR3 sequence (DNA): TGCAGTGCTAGAGATCGAGGGATAAACACTGAAGCTTTCTTT. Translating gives CSARDRGINTEAFF.

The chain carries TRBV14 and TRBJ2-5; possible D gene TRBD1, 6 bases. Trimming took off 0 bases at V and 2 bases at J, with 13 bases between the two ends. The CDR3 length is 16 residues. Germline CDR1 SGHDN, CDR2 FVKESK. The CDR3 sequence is CASSQEAGVIQETQYF. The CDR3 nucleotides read TGTGCCAGCAGCCAAGAGGCAGGGGTCATACAAGAGACCCAGTACTTC.

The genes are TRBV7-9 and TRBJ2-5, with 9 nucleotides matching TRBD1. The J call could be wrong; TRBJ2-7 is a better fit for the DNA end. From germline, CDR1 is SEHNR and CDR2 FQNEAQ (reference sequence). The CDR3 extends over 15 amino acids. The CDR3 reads CASSPRDRVLSEQYF. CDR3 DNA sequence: TGTGCCAGCAGCCCCCGGGACAGGGTCTTGTCCGAGCAGTACTTC.

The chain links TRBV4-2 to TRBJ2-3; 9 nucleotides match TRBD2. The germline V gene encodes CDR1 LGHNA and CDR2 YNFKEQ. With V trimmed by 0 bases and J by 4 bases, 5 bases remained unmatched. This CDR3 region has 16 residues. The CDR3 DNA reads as TGTGCCAGCAGCCAAGAGGCTAGCGGGGCAGCAGATACGCAGTATTTT. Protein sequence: CASSQEASGAADTQYF.

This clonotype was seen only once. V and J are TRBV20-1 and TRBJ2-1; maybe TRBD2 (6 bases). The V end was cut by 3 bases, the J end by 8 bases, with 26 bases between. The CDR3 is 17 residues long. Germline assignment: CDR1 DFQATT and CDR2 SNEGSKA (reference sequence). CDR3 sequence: CSASKVSVGGDFDEQFF. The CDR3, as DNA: TGCAGTGCTAGTAAGGTATCGGTTGGCGGGGATTTTGATGAGCAGTTCTTC.

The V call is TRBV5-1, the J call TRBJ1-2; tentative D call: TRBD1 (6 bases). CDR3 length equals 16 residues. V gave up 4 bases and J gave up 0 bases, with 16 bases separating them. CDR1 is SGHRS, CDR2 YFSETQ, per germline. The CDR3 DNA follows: TGCGCCAGCAGCACGTCGACAGGACCAGCTAACTATGGCTACACCTTC. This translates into CASSTSTGPANYGYTF.

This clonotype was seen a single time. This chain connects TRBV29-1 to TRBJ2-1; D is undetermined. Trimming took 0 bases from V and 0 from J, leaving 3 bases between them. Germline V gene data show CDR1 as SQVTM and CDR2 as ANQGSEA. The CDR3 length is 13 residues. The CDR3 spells CSVEDGSYNEQFF. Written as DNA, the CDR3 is TGCAGCGTTGAAGATGGCTCCTACAATGAGCAGTTCTTC.

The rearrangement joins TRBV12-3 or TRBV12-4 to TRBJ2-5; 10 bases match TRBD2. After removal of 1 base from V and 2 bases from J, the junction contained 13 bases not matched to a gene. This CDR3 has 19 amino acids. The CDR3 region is CASSLGLAGARGRQETQYF. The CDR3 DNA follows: TGTGCCAGCAGTTTAGGGCTAGCGGGGGCGCGGGGCCGACAAGAGACCCAGTACTTC.

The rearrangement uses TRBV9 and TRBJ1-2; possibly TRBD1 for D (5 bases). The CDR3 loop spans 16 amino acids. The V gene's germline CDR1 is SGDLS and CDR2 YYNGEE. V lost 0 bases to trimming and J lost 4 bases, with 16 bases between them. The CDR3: CASSVGGTGVTYGYTF. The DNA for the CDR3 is TGTGCCAGCAGCGTAGGAGGGACGGGAGTCACCTATGGCTACACCTTC.

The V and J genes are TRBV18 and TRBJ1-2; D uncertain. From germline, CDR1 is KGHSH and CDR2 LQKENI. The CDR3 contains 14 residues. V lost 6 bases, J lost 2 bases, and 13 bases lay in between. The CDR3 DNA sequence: TGTGCCAGCTCCCAGCCAACCGAAAACTATGGCTACACCTTC. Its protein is CASSQPTENYGYTF.

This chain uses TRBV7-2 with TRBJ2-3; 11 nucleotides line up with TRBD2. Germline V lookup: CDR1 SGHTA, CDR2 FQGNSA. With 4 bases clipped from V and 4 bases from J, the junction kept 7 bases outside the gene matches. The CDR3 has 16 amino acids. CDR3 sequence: CASSSRLAGTADTQYF. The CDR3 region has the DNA TGTGCCAGCAGCTCCCGACTAGCGGGGACGGCAGATACGCAGTATTTT.

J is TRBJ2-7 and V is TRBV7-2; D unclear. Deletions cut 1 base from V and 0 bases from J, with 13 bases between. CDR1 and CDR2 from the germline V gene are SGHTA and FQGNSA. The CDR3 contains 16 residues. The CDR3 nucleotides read TGTGCCAGCAGCTTAGTGTTACGTGCCGGCTCCTACGAGCAGTACTTC. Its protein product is CASSLVLRAGSYEQYF.

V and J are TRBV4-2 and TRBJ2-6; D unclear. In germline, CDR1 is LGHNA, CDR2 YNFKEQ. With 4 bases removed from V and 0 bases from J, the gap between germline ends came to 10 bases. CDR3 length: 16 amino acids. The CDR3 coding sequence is TGTGCCAGCAGCCCCCCCCGGCGCTCTGGGGCCAACGTCCTGACTTTC. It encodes CASSPPRRSGANVLTF.

The CDR3 here is CASSILVGRSSTDTQYF. In DNA form, the CDR3 reads TGTGCCAGCAGCATACTCGTTGGAAGATCTAGCACAGATACGCAGTATTTT. V usage is TRBV6-2 or TRBV6-3 and J usage is TRBJ2-3; unclear D gene. Germline CDR1 MNHEY, CDR2 SVGEGT. Trimming left V 6 bases short and J 0 bases short, with 19 bases between. The CDR3 runs 17 residues.

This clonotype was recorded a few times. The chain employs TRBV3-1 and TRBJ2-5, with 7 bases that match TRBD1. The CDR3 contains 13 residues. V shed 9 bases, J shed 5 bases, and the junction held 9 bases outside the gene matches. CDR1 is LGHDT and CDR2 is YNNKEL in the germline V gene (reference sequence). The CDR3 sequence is CASETGNTETQYF. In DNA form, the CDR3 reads TGTGCCAGTGAGACAGGGAATACGGAGACCCAGTACTTC.